Shown below are 5 T cell receptor beta chains from a single sample sequenced in a study of shared clonotypes between healthy human individuals. Sequencing used immunoSEQ multiplex PCR; TCRdb keeps in-frame clones, though not all of them. The sample records 2,100,000 or so clones, 90% to 96% being singletons. Sequenced: naive CD4+ T cells sorted from blood. Regarding subset: CD45RA+ positively selected. The receptors stem from a man aged 18-30 years in good health.

The chain uses TRBV18 and TRBJ2-7, with 8 bases aligning to TRBD2. The trim removed 4 bases at V and 2 bases at J, leaving 7 bases unmatched. The V gene's germline CDR1 is KGHSH and CDR2 LQKENI. There are 15 residues in the CDR3. The CDR3 DNA follows: TGTGCCAGCTCACACGGGGGGGTTGAGACCTACGAGCAGTACTTC. Translation: CASSHGGVETYEQYF.

The gene calls are TRBV6-5 and TRBJ1-2, with 10 bases that match TRBD1. This CDR3 is built from 14 residues. Germline V CDR1 and CDR2: MNHEY, SVGAGI. V dropped 6 bases and J dropped 8; count of bases not matched to a gene: 9. CDR3 bases: TGTGCCAGCAGCCGACGACAGGGGGCCGGAGGCTACACCTTC. Residues: CASSRRQGAGGYTF.

This chain joins TRBV28 and TRBJ1-2; possibly TRBD1 for D (6 bases). Germline assignment: CDR1 MDHEN and CDR2 SYDVKM. This CDR3 comprises 15 residues. Trimming removed 3 bases from V and 4 bases from J, with 15 bases in between. This CDR3 is CASSFPGSGAYGYTF. The CDR3 coding sequence is TGTGCCAGCAGTTTCCCTGGTTCAGGGGCCTATGGCTACACCTTC.

The rearrangement links TRBV10-2 to TRBJ2-1, with 12 bases lining up with TRBD2. CDR3 size: 15 residues. CDR1 WSHSY and CDR2 SAAADI come from the germline V gene. Losses at the gene ends were 3 bases for V and 9 bases for J; bases not matched to a gene: 6. The CDR3 here is CASSDLAGGPGEQFF. DNA for the CDR3: TGCGCCAGCAGTGATCTAGCGGGAGGGCCTGGTGAGCAGTTCTTC.

This chain joins TRBV7-2 and TRBJ2-1, with 11 bases matching TRBD2. J was trimmed by 7 bases and V by 5 bases; bases with no gene match: 10. From germline, CDR1 is SGHTA and CDR2 FQGNSA. This CDR3 is built from 16 residues. The CDR3 here is CASSLVAGGNTNEQFF. CDR3 in DNA: TGTGCCAGCAGCCTCGTAGCGGGAGGGAACACAAATGAGCAGTTCTTC.